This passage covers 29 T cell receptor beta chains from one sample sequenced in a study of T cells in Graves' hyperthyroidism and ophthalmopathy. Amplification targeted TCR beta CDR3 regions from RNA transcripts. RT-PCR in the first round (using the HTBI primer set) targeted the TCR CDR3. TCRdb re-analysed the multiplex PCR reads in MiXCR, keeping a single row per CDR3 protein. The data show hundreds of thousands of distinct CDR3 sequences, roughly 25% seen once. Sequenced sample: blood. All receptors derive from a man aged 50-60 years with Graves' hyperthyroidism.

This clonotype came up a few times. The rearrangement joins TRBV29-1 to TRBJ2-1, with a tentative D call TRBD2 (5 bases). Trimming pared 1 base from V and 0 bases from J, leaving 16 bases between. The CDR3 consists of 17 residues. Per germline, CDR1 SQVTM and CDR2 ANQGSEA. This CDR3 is CSVEGYDTTSSYNEQFF. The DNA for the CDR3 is TGCAGCGTTGAAGGATACGACACTACTAGCTCCTACAATGAGCAGTTCTTC.

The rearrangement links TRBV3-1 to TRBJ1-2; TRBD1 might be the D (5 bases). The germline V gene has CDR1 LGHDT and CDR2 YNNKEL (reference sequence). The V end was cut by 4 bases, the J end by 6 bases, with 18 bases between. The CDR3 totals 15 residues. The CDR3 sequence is CASSLGTGGGNGYTF. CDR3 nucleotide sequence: TGTGCCAGCAGCCTTGGGACCGGAGGCGGTAATGGCTACACCTTC.

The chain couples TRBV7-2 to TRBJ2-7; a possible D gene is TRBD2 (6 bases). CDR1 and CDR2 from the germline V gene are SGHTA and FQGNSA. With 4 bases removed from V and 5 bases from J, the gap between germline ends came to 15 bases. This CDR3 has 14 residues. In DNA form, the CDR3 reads TGTGCCAGCAGCTCTTCACCTTCGGGGGACGAGCAGTACTTC. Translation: CASSSSPSGDEQYF.

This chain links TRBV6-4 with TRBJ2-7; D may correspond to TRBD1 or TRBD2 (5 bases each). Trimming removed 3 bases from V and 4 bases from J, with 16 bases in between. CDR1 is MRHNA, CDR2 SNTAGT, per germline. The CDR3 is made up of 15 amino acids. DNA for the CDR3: TGTGCCAGCAGTGAAAGGGACGCACCTCCGTACGAGCAGTACTTC. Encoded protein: CASSERDAPPYEQYF.

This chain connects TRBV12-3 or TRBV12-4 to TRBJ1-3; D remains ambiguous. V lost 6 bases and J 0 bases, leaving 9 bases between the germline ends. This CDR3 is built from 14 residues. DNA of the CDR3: TGTGCCAGCAGCGTAGGATCCTCTGGAAACACCATATATTTT. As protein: CASSVGSSGNTIYF.

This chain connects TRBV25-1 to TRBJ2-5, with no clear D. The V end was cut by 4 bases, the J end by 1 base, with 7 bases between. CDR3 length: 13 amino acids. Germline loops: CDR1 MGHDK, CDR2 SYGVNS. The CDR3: CASSGGFQETQYF. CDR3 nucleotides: TGTGCCAGCAGTGGCGGATTCCAAGAGACCCAGTACTTC.

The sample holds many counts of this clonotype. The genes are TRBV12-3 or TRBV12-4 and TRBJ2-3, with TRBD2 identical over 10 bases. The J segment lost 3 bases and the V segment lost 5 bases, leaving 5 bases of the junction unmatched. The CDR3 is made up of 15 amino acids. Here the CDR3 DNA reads TGTGCCAGCAGTGCGTCTAGCGGGAGAACAGATACGCAGTATTTT. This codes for CASSASSGRTDTQYF.

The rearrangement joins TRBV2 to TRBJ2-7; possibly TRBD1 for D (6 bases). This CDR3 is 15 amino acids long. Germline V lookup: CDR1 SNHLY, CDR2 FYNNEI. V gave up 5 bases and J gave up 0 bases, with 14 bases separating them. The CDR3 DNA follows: TGTGCCAGCAGTACGGACAGACCGAGCTCCTACGAGCAGTACTTC. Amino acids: CASSTDRPSSYEQYF.

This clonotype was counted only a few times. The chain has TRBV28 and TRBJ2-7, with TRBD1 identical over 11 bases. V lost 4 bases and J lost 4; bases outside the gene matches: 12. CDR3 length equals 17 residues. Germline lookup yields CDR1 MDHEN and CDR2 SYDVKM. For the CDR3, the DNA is TGTGCCAGCAGTTCCCGTTGGGCGGGACAGGGGGTTTACGAGCAGTACTTC. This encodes CASSSRWAGQGVYEQYF.

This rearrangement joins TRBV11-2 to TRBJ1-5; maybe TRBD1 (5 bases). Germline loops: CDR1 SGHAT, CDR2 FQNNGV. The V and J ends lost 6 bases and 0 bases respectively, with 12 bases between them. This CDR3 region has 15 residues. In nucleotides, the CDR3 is TGTGCCAGCAGTAAGACAGCCTATAGCAATCAGCCCCAGCATTTT. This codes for CASSKTAYSNQPQHF.

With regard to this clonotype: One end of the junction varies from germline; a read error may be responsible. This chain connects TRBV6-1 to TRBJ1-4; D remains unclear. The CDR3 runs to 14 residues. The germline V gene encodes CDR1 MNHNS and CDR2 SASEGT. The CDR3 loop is CASRNPATNEELFF. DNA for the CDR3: TGTGCCAGTAGAAACCCAGCAACTAATGAAGAACTGTTTTTT.

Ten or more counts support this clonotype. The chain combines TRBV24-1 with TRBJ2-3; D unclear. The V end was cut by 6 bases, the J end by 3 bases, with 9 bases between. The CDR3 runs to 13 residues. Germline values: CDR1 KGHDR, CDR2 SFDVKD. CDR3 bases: TGTGCCACCAGTTATGGAACGACAGATACGCAGTATTTT. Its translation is CATSYGTTDTQYF.

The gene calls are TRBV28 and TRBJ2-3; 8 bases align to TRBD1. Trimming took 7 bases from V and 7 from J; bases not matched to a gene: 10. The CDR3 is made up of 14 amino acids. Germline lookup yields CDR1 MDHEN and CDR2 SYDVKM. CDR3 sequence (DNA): TGTGCCAGCATCCCCCAGGGGGCAGCTCATACGCAGTATTTT. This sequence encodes CASIPQGAAHTQYF. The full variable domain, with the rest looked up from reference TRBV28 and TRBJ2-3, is DVKVTQSSRYLVKRTGEKVFLECVQDMDHENMFWYRQDPGLGLRLIYFSYDVKMKEKGDIPEGYSVSREKKERFSLILESASTNQTSMYLCASIPQGAAHTQYFGPGTRLTVL.

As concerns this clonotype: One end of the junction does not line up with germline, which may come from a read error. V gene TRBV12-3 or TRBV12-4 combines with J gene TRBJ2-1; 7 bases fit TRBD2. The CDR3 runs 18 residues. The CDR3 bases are TGTGCCAGCAGTCCCGATGGGCGGGAGCGTATGGGGAGCGATGAGCAGCTCTTC. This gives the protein CASSPDGRERMGSDEQLF.

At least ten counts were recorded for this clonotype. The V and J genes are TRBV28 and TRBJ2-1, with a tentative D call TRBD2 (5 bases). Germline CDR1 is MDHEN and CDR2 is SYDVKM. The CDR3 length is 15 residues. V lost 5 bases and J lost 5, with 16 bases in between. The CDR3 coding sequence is TGTGCCAGCAGTCCTTGGGGTACTAGGAACAATGAGCAGTTCTTC. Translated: CASSPWGTRNNEQFF.

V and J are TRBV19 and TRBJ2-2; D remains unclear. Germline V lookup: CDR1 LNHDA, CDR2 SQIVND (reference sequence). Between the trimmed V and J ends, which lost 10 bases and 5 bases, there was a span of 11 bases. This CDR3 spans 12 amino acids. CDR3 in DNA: TGTGCCACCGATACTAAAACCGGGGAGCTGTTTTTT. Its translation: CATDTKTGELFF.

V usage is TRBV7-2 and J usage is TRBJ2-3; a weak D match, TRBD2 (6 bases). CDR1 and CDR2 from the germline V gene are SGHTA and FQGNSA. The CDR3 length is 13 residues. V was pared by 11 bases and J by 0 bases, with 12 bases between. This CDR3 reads CADGGESTDTQYF. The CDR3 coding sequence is TGTGCCGATGGCGGGGAAAGCACAGATACGCAGTATTTT.

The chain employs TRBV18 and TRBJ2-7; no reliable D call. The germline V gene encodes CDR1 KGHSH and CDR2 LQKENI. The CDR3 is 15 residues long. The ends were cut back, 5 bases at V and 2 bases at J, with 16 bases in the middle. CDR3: CASSDTYQSAYEQYF. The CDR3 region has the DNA TGTGCCAGCTCAGACACATATCAGTCTGCCTACGAGCAGTACTTC.

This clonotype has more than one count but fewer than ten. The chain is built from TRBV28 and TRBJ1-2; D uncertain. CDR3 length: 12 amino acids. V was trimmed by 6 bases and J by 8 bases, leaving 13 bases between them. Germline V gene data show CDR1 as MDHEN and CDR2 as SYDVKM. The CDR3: CASSSWRVGYTF. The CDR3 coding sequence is TGTGCCAGCAGCTCGTGGCGGGTAGGCTACACCTTC.

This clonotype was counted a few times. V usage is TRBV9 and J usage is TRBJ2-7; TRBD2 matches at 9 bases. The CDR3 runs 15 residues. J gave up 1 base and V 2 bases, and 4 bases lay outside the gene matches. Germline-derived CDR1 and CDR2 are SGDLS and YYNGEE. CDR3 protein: CASSVEAGGSYEQYF. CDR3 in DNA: TGTGCCAGCAGCGTTGAAGCGGGAGGTTCCTACGAGCAGTACTTC. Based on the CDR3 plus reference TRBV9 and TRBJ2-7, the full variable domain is DSGVTQTPKHLITATGQRVTLRCSPRSGDLSVYWYQQSLDQGLQFLIQYYNGEERAKGNILERFSAQQFPDLHSELNLSSLELGDSALYFCASSVEAGGSYEQYFGPGTRLTVT.

CDR3 nucleotide sequence: TGCGCCAGCAGCCTGAAGACGGGACAGAACTACGAGCAGTACTTC. Protein: CASSLKTGQNYEQYF. The V and J genes are TRBV4-1 and TRBJ2-7; 7 bases are a match to TRBD1. From germline, CDR1 is MGHRA and CDR2 YSYEKL. Trimming took 4 bases from V and 3 from J; bases not matched to a gene: 9. This CDR3 has 15 residues.

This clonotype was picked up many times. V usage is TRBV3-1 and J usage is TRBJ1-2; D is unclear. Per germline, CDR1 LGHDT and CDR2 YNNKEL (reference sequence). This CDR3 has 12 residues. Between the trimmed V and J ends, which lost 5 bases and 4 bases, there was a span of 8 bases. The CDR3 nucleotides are TGTGCCAGCAGCGGCAGCTTCTATGGCTACACCTTC. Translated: CASSGSFYGYTF.

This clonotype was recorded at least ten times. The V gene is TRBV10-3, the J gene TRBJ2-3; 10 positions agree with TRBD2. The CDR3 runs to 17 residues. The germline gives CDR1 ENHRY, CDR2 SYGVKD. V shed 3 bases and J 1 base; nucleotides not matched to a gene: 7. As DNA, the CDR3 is TGTGCCATCAGTGACCCTAGCGGGAGCGGGGGCACAGATACGCAGTATTTT. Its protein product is CAISDPSGSGGTDTQYF.

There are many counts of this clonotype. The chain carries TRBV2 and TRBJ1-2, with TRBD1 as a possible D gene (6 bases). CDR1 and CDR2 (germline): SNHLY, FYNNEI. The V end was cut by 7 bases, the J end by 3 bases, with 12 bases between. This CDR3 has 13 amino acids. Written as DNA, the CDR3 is TGTGCCAGCACCACAGGGTTGGACTATGGCTACACCTTC. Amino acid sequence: CASTTGLDYGYTF.

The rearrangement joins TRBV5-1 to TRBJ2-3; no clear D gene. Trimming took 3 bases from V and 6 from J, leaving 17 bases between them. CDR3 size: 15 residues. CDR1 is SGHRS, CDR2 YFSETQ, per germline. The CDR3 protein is CASSSSGPPTDTQYF. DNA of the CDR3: TGCGCCAGCAGCTCCTCCGGCCCCCCAACTGATACGCAGTATTTT.

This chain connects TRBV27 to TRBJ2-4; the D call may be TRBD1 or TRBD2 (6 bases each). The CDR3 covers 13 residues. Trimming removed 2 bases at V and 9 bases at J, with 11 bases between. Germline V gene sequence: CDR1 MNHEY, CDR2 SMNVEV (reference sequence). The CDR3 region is CASSLGGLGIQYF. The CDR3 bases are TGTGCCAGCAGTTTAGGGGGGCTTGGCATTCAGTACTTC.

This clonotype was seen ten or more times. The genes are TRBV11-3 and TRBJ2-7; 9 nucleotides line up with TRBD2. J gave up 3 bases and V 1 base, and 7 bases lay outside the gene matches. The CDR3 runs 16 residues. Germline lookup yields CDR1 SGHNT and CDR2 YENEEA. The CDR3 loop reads CASSLVGSGSFYEQYF. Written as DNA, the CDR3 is TGTGCCAGCAGCTTAGTTGGTAGCGGGAGTTTCTACGAGCAGTACTTC.

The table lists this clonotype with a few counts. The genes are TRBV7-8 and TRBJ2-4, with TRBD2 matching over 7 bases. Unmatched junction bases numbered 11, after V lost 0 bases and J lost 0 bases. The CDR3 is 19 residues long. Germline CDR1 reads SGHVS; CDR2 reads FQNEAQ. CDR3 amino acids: CASSLAGLAELLAKNIQYF. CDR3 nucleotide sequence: TGTGCCAGCAGCTTAGCGGGTCTAGCGGAACTACTAGCCAAAAACATTCAGTACTTC.

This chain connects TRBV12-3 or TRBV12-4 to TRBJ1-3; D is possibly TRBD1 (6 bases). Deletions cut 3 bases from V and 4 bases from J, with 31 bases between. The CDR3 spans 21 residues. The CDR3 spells CASSLVPRFGGGGQFGNTIYF. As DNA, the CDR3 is TGTGCCAGCAGTTTGGTCCCTCGCTTTGGGGGCGGGGGGCAATTCGGAAACACCATATATTTT.